The next 23 T cell receptor beta chains were all read from a single sample in a study of T cells in Graves' hyperthyroidism and ophthalmopathy. What was amplified from RNA transcripts were TCR beta CDR3 regions. First-round RT-PCR with HTBI primers amplified the TCR CDR3 region. MiXCR was run by TCRdb on the multiplex PCR reads, yielding one entry per CDR3 protein. The sample has some 490,000 distinct CDR3 sequences, 22% seen once. Input material: blood. These receptors all come from a woman in her 70s with Graves' ophthalmopathy.

This clonotype was found many times. The V call is TRBV28, the J call TRBJ2-1, with D perhaps given as TRBD1 or TRBD2 (5 bases each). Germline CDR1 MDHEN, CDR2 SYDVKM. The ends were cut back, 4 bases at V and 8 bases at J, with 15 bases in the middle. The CDR3 length is 14 residues. CDR3 in DNA: TGTGCCAGCAGTTACCTAGGGGTGGGAGATGAGCAGTTCTTC. This encodes CASSYLGVGDEQFF.

The V gene is TRBV6-2 or TRBV6-3, the J gene TRBJ1-2; D not resolved. The germline V and J ends were trimmed by 4 bases and 8 bases, with 11 bases remaining between them. Germline-derived CDR1 and CDR2 are MNHEY and SVGEGT. The CDR3 has 12 residues. The chain's CDR3 is CASSFSLLGYTF. CDR3 in DNA: TGTGCCAGCAGTTTCTCCCTTCTCGGCTACACCTTC.

V usage is TRBV20-1 and J usage is TRBJ2-7; 10 positions agree with TRBD1. The ends lost 5 bases at V and 6 bases at J; junction bases unmatched: 13. Germline V lookup: CDR1 DFQATT, CDR2 SNEGSKA (reference sequence). This CDR3 has 15 amino acids. CDR3 sequence reads: CSARRPGTGEREQYF. Here the CDR3 DNA reads TGCAGTGCTCGACGTCCCGGGACAGGGGAGCGCGAGCAGTACTTC.

The chain uses TRBV12-3 or TRBV12-4 and TRBJ1-2; no reliable D call. V lost 5 bases to trimming and J lost 1 base, with 5 bases between them. This CDR3 has 12 amino acids. The CDR3 region has the DNA TGTGCCAGCAGTAAGGTTAACTATGGCTACACCTTC. Residues: CASSKVNYGYTF.

This clonotype has only a few counts. The rearrangement links TRBV19 to TRBJ1-1, with unresolved D. The CDR3 sequence is 11 residues long. Germline loops: CDR1 LNHDA, CDR2 SQIVND (reference sequence). V lost 1 base and J lost 4, with 1 base in between. The CDR3 nucleotides read TGTGCCAGTAGTATAGGCACTGAAGCTTTCTTT. It is translated as CASSIGTEAFF.

This clonotype was found a few times. The V and J genes are TRBV11-2 and TRBJ2-3; D unclear. CDR3 length equals 15 residues. Germline CDR1 and CDR2: SGHAT and FQNNGV. V gave up 2 bases and J gave up 4 bases, with 13 bases separating them. This CDR3 is CASSLPSRLSDTQYF. DNA of the CDR3: TGTGCCAGCAGCTTACCTTCGAGGTTATCAGATACGCAGTATTTT.

The V call is TRBV5-8, the J call TRBJ2-7, with TRBD2 identical over 11 bases. The CDR3 length is 16 residues. The germline gives CDR1 SGHTS, CDR2 YDEGEE. Germline trimming cut 0 bases from V and 6 bases from J; bases unmatched to any gene: 8. CDR3 coding DNA: TGTGCCAGCAGCTTGGTATGGGCTAGCGGGAGGTTCGAGCAGTACTTC. Its protein product is CASSLVWASGRFEQYF.

The rearrangement links TRBV2 to TRBJ2-7; TRBD1 might be the D (6 bases). The V end was cut by 7 bases, the J end by 3 bases, with 19 bases between. CDR3 length equals 15 residues. Germline V gene data show CDR1 as SNHLY and CDR2 as FYNNEI. CDR3 amino acids: CASKPGKGVHYEQYF. CDR3 sequence (DNA): TGTGCCAGCAAACCAGGAAAGGGGGTGCACTACGAGCAGTACTTC.

This clonotype was detected a few times. This rearrangement joins TRBV30 to TRBJ2-2; D ambiguous. The germline V gene has CDR1 GTSNPN and CDR2 SVGIG (reference sequence). CDR3 size: 14 residues. V lost 3 bases and J lost 4, with 12 bases in between. This CDR3 reads CAWRGFLSTGELFF. The CDR3 bases are TGTGCCTGGAGGGGGTTCTTGAGCACCGGGGAGCTGTTTTTT.

In its sample, this clonotype was seen a few times. The chain carries TRBV20-1 and TRBJ2-2; 11 bases align to TRBD2. The CDR3 consists of 14 residues. The germline V gene encodes CDR1 DFQATT and CDR2 SNEGSKA (reference sequence). J was trimmed by 7 bases and V by 1 base; bases with no gene match: 2. CDR3 region: CSARGLAGGGELFF. CDR3 DNA sequence: TGCAGTGCTAGAGGGCTAGCGGGAGGCGGGGAGCTGTTTTTT.

The V gene is TRBV29-1, the J gene TRBJ2-3; 7 bases align to TRBD2. The V segment lost 4 bases and the J segment 2 bases; nucleotides outside the gene matches: 9. CDR3 length: 15 residues. Germline lookup yields CDR1 SQVTM and CDR2 ANQGSEA. The CDR3 sequence: CSVARTAGHTDTQYF. As DNA, the CDR3 is TGCAGCGTTGCCCGTACAGCGGGGCACACAGATACGCAGTATTTT.

As to this clonotype: A single base separates this from a much larger clone, so it may be a read error. This chain joins TRBV27 and TRBJ1-1, with a tentative D call TRBD1 (6 bases). The CDR3 covers 13 residues. The germline V gene has CDR1 MNHEY and CDR2 SMNVEV (reference sequence). V lost 5 bases and J 5 bases, leaving 12 bases between the germline ends. CDR3 sequence reads: CASSGVRGTEAFF. In nucleotides, the CDR3 is TGTGCCAGCAGTGGAGTGAGGGGGACTGAAGCTTTCTTT.

The genes are TRBV30 and TRBJ1-2; D ambiguous. CDR1 is GTSNPN, CDR2 SVGIG, per germline (reference sequence). V lost 3 bases to trimming and J lost 7 bases, with 21 bases between them. The length of the CDR3 is 15 residues. CDR3 nucleotide sequence: TGTGCCTGGAGCGCCTCGAACAGCGGGGAGATTGGCTACACCTTC. Translated, it gives CAWSASNSGEIGYTF.

The chain carries TRBV10-1 and TRBJ2-5; 12 nucleotides line up with TRBD2. V dropped 3 bases and J dropped 2; count of bases not matched to a gene: 7. This CDR3 is built from 17 residues. Germline V gene data show CDR1 as WNHNN and CDR2 as SYGVQD (reference sequence). CDR3 amino acids: CASSDVRTSGNQETQYF. The CDR3 DNA sequence: TGCGCCAGCAGTGACGTTAGGACTAGCGGGAATCAAGAGACCCAGTACTTC.

This clonotype has ten or more counts. The gene calls are TRBV3-1 and TRBJ2-7; D not resolved. The CDR3 totals 13 residues. The germline V gene encodes CDR1 LGHDT and CDR2 YNNKEL (reference sequence). The V end was cut by 2 bases, the J end by 3 bases, with 8 bases between. For the CDR3, the DNA is TGTGCCAGCAGCCAAACGGGCGGCTACGAGCAGTACTTC. It codes for CASSQTGGYEQYF.

The J gene is TRBJ2-1, the V gene TRBV12-3 or TRBV12-4, with D unresolved. The CDR3 extends over 11 amino acids. With 0 bases removed from V and 9 bases from J, the gap between germline ends came to 3 bases. The DNA of the CDR3 is TGTGCCAGCAGTTTAGCTATTGAGCAGTTCTTC. Its protein is CASSLAIEQFF.

This clonotype was found a few times. V is TRBV7-8 and J is TRBJ2-2; D is unclear. CDR1 and CDR2 (germline): SGHVS, FQNEAQ. V dropped 0 bases and J dropped 5 bases, with 13 bases sitting between them. The CDR3 extends over 16 amino acids. CDR3 in amino acids: CASSLAGVVGTGELFF. The CDR3 nucleotides are TGTGCCAGCAGCTTAGCTGGGGTTGTGGGGACCGGGGAGCTGTTTTTT.

Only a few counts were recorded for this clonotype. V is TRBV27 and J is TRBJ1-4; the D gene is possibly TRBD1 (6 bases). Germline values: CDR1 MNHEY, CDR2 SMNVEV (reference sequence). CDR3 length equals 13 residues. V was shortened by 5 bases and J by 8 bases, with 12 bases between the two germline ends. The CDR3 region has the DNA TGTGCCAGCAGTCGGGGGGCGTGGGAAAAACTGTTTTTT. Protein: CASSRGAWEKLFF.

In nucleotides, the CDR3 is TGTGCCAGTAGTTCCCGGACCGGGAGGAATGAGCAGTTCTTC. It codes for CASSSRTGRNEQFF. The chain employs TRBV19 and TRBJ2-1; 7 bases are a match to TRBD2. The CDR3 runs 14 residues. Germline lookup yields CDR1 LNHDA and CDR2 SQIVND (reference sequence). The ends lost 5 bases at V and 7 bases at J; junction bases unmatched: 8.

This chain joins TRBV20-1 and TRBJ1-2, with D maybe TRBD1 (5 bases). Germline CDR1 reads DFQATT; CDR2 reads SNEGSKA (reference sequence). Trimming removed 6 bases at V and 0 bases at J, with 14 bases between. The CDR3 has 14 amino acids. The CDR3 is CSAPDSESNYGYTF. The CDR3 coding sequence is TGCAGTGCCCCAGACAGTGAATCTAACTATGGCTACACCTTC.

A single count supports this clonotype. This rearrangement joins TRBV18 to TRBJ1-6; TRBD1 agrees at 7 bases. This CDR3 region has 16 residues. The germline V gene encodes CDR1 KGHSH and CDR2 LQKENI. V trimming: 3 bases; J trimming: 5 bases; junction bases outside the gene matches: 7. The CDR3 here is CASSPFGTANNSPLHF. CDR3 DNA sequence: TGTGCCAGCTCACCCTTCGGGACAGCCAATAATTCACCCCTCCACTTT.

This chain connects TRBV4-1 to TRBJ2-3; D gene unclear. Germline CDR1 MGHRA, CDR2 YSYEKL. This CDR3 spans 16 amino acids. The V end lost 1 base, the J end lost 1 base, and 12 bases lay between the germline ends. CDR3 coding DNA: TGCGCCAGCAGCCAAGTCGGGTCACAGCGCACAGATACGCAGTATTTT. Residues: CASSQVGSQRTDTQYF.

The chain uses TRBV13 and TRBJ1-4; D gene unclear. The germline gives CDR1 PRHDT, CDR2 FYEKMQ (reference sequence). The CDR3 has 14 residues. Trimming shortened V by 0 bases and J by 4 bases, and 6 bases separated the two germline ends. The CDR3 loop is CASSLGVLNEKLFF. DNA for the CDR3: TGTGCCAGCAGCTTAGGGGTTCTTAATGAAAAACTGTTTTTT.